The clone carrying this T cell receptor beta chain was counted many times. Its antigen is currently unknown. The record originates from a study of identical twins. Study results and caveats: Abundant cord blood beta clonotypes carried fewer insertions; memory repertoires showed none.

TCRdb independently ran MiXCR on the 5' RACE reads; one entry per CDR3 protein. The sample has 250,000 to 350,000 distinct CDR3 sequences; approximately 8.5% are singletons. V lost 2 bases and J lost 7; bases outside the gene matches: 8. The CDR3 totals 16 residues. CDR1 and CDR2 (germline): WSHSY, SAAADI. This same sample was also part of a study on yellow fever vaccine responses in identical twins. That study adds: Reportedly, the response of twins' T cells to the vaccine seemed partly convergent, partly personalized.

The TCR comes from a woman aged 18-30 years in good health. The chain joins TRBV10-2 to TRBJ2-1, with 10 bases identical to TRBD2. Sequencing used memory (CD45RO+) T cells sorted from blood. This CDR3 reads CASSELAGVVWNEQFF. The CDR3 DNA follows: TGCGCCAGCAGTGAGCTAGCGGGAGTAGTTTGGAATGAGCAGTTCTTC.